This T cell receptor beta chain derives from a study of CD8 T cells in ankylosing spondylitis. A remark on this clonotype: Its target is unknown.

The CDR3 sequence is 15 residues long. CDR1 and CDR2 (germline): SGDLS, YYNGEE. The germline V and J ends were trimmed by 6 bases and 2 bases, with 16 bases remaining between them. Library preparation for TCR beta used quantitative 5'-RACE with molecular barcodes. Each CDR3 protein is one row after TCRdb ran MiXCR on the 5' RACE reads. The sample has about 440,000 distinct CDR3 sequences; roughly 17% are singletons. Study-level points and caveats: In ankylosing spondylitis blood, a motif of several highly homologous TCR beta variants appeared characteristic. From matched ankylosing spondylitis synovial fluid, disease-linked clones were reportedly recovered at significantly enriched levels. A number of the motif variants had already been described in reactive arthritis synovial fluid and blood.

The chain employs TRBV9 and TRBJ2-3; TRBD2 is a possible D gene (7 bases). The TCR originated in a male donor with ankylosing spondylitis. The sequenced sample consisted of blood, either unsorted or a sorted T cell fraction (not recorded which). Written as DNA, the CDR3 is TGTGCCAGCACCCCCCGCGGGGGCAACACAGATACGCAGTATTTT. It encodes CASTPRGGNTDTQYF.